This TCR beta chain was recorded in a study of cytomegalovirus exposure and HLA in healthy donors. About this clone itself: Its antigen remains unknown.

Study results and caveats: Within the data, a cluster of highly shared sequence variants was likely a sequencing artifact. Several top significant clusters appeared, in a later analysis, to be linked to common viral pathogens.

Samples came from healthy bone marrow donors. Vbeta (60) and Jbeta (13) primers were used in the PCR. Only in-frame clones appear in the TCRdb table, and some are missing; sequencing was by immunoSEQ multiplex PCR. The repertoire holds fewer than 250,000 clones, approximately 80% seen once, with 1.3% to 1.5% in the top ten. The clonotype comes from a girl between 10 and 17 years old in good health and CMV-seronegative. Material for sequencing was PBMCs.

CDR3 loop: CASSLLTGAGNTIYF. CDR3 coding DNA: TGTGCCAGCAGTTTGCTCACAGGGGCTGGAAACACCATATATTTT. The genes are TRBV28 and TRBJ1-3; 7 nucleotides align to TRBD1. The ends lost 3 bases at V and 2 bases at J; junction bases unmatched: 4. Germline values: CDR1 MDHEN, CDR2 SYDVKM. CDR3 size: 15 residues. Using reference TRBV28 and TRBJ1-3 for the parts outside the CDR3, the full variable domain is DVKVTQSSRYLVKRTGEKVFLECVQDMDHENMFWYRQDPGLGLRLIYFSYDVKMKEKGDIPEGYSVSREKKERFSLILESASTNQTSMYLCASSLLTGAGNTIYFGEGSWLTVV.